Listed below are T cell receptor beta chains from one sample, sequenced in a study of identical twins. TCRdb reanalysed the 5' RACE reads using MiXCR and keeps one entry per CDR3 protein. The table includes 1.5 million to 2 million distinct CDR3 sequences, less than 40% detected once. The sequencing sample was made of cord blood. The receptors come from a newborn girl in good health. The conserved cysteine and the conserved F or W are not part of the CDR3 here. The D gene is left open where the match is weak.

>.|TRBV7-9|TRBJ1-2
ASSLRGAGNYGYT
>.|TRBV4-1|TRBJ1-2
ASSRDSANYGYT
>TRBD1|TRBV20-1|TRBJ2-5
SARRDRVYQETQY
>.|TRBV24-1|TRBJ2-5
ATSDRRDEQY
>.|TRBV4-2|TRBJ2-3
ASSTPVPADTQY
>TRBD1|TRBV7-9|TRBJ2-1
ASSDRGWKF
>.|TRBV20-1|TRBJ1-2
SAPPRQNYGYT
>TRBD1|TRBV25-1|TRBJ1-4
ASSEFGRTGGGEKLF
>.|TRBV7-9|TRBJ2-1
VSSLTNNEQF
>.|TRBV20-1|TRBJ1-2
SAFTLYT
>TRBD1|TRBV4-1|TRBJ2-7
ASSQANRGTSYEQY
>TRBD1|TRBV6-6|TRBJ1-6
ASSPGQGSYNSPLH
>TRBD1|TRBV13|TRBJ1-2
ASRPTGTGGYGYT
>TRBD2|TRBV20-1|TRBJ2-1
SARGVAGAISYNEQF
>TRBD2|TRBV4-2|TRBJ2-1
ASSGSGRQNQQF
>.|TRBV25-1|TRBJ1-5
ASSDQVSNQPQH
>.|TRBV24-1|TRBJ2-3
ATSDFTGDTQY
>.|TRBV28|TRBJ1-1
ASSPLFSEAF
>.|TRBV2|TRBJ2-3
ASETPTDTQY
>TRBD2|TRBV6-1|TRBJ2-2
ASRRTSGIGVELF
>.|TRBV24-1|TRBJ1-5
ATSDRQVGQPQH
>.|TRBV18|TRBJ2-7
ASSPTVGSYEQY
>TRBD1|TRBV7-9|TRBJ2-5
ASSLQTGAREQY
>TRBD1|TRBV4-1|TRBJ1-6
ASSQETGGYNSPLH
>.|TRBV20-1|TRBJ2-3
SATRPRGRRTDTQY
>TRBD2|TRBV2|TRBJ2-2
AGGLAGAVAGELF
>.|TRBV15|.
ATSTERRISISYNEQY
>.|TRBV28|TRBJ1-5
ASSLAARRNQPQH
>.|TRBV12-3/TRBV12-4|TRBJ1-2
ASSLSQGNYGYT
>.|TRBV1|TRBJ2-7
TSSQGLAGGENASYEQY
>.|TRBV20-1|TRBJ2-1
SALLVNSYNEQF
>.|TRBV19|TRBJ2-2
ASSMRRELF
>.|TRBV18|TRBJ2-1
ASSPQSREEF
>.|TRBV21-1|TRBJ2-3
ASSRGPGEGHTDTQY
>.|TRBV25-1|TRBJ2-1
ASSELRGAYNEQF
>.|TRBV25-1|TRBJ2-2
ASLRHDTGELF
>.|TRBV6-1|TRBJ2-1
ASVAGREQF
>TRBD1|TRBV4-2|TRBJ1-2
ASSHRDSYGYT
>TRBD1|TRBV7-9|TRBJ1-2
ASRQGAFGYT
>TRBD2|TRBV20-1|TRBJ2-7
SASSSGRAYEQY
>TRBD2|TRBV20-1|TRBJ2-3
SAAPLAGVGDTQY
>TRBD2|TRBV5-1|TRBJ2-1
ASSLGATSGRVYEQF
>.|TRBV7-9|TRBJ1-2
ASSLSTRVYGYT
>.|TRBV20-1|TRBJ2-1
SARVIGGSLDSYNEQF
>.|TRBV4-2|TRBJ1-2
ASSQDSRLGANYGYT
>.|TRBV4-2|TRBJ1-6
ASSQVEVDYNSPLH
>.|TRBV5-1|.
ASSTAGTTYNEQY
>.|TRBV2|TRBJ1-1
ASRSSVTAYTEAF
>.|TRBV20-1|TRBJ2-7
SATSGPKRAYEQY
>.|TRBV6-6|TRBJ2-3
ASRWGNGRTDTQY